The sample holds a few counts of the clone carrying this TCR beta chain. Germline V gives CDR1 SGHRS, CDR2 YFSETQ. V was pared by 2 bases and J by 4 bases, with 4 bases of the junction left unmatched. This CDR3 contains 16 residues. Each replicate PCR on the sorted subsets used 200 to 250 ng DNA (around 30,000 T cell genomes). In the authors' workflow: ImmunoSEQ output lacked quality scores and full-length reads, limiting matched filtering. Sequencing was performed with immunoSEQ multiplex PCR; in TCRdb, only in-frame clones are kept and a portion is missing. The DNA gave D and trimming, while V, J and clone size come from that table. This sample has more than 1 million clones, with 78% found just once. This sample was included in a study of shared clonotypes between healthy human individuals.

This chain links TRBV5-1 with TRBJ2-5; 14 nucleotides agree with TRBD2. The receptor was isolated from a man younger than 30 in good health. Some clones in this sample may be carry-over from other donors' samples. Source material: memory CD4+ T cells from PBMCs. The subset was: CD45RA-negative fraction. In DNA form, the CDR3 reads TGCGCCAGCAGCTTCGGGACTAGCGGGAGTGCAGAGACCCAGTACTTC. This gives the protein CASSFGTSGSAETQYF. The whole variable domain, filled in from reference TRBV5-1 and TRBJ2-5, reads KAGVTQTPRYLIKTRGQQVTLSCSPISGHRSVSWYQQTPGQGLQFLFEYFSETQRNKGNFPGRFSGRQFSNSRSEMNVSTLELGDSALYLCASSFGTSGSAETQYFGPGTRLLVL.